The clone carrying this TCR beta chain was detected many times. Its specificity is not known. Unique molecular identifiers were incorporated during preparation of the TCRbeta library. TCRdb passed the PCR reads through MiXCR, listing each CDR3 protein once. Among over 450,000 distinct CDR3 sequences, about 10% were seen once, and the ten largest hold 2%. V lost 6 bases to trimming and J lost 0 bases; unmatched junction nucleotides: 20. Germline-derived CDR1 and CDR2 are MNHEY and SMNVEV (reference sequence). The CDR3 spans 20 residues. The data are from a study of T-cell reconstitution after alpha-beta-depleted transplantation in children. General study results and limits: Newly made T cells mostly supplied T-cell counts and diversity one year after transplant. As was reported, about two months after transplant, alpha-beta T cells came from several hundred expanded graft clones. At day 60, the high TCRbeta diversity found in some patients originated from recipient T cells and thymic progenitors that had survived.

The chain carries TRBV27 and TRBJ2-4, with 7 bases that match TRBD1. The sample consisted of PBMCs, taken before TCRalphabeta/CD19-depleted stem cell transplant. The clonotype comes from a child aged 2-15 years with inherited bone marrow failure, due to receive a stem cell transplant. The CDR3 loop reads CASRPEGAIPNPIAKNIQYF. CDR3 DNA: TGTGCCAGCAGACCAGAGGGGGCCATTCCAAATCCTATAGCCAAAAACATTCAGTACTTC.